This TCR beta chain derives from a study of technical replicates of blood from a handful of donors. With V trimmed by 1 base and J by 4 bases, 3 bases remained unmatched. This CDR3 has 15 amino acids. The germline V gene has CDR1 SGHTA and CDR2 FQGNSA. TCRdb keeps only in-frame clones here, not all; method: immunoSEQ multiplex PCR. The data show approximately 16,000 clones, just under 90% seen once. Sequencing used PBMCs. The sequence derives from a human donor in good health. This chain connects TRBV7-2 to TRBJ2-7, with 11 bases fitting TRBD2. CDR3 loop: CASSLVGTSGYEQYF. As DNA, the CDR3 is TGTGCCAGCAGCTTAGTTGGGACTAGCGGATACGAGCAGTACTTC.